This TCR beta chain was identified in a study of blood T cell repertoires in COVID-19. Overall study context: COVID-19 samples, acute and convalescent, were from the United States, Italy and Spain. In each case, the material was cDNA or gDNA derived from T cells, B-cell-depleted T cells, or PBMCs.

With 4 bases removed from V and 0 bases from J, the gap between germline ends came to 13 bases. The CDR3 is made up of 16 amino acids. The germline V gene encodes CDR1 SEHNR and CDR2 FQNEAQ (reference sequence). Authors' methods: Estimates of nucleated cell counts were drawn from the amplification of reference gene primers. Produced via immunoSEQ multiplex PCR; TCRdb's table is partial and in-frame only. V and J calls and clone size come straight from that table; D and trimming were deduced from the DNA. The sample contains 150,000 to 200,000 clones, roughly four fifths of which appear only once. The V call is TRBV7-9, the J call TRBJ1-3; TRBD1 might be the D (6 bases). The source material was peripheral blood. The clonotype comes from an elderly woman with acute or convalescent COVID-19. The CDR3 loop is CASSSRGWSSGNTIYF. The CDR3, as DNA: TGTGCCAGCAGCTCCAGGGGCTGGAGCTCTGGAAACACCATATATTTT.